This T cell receptor beta chain appears in the sequencing data of a study of shared clonotypes between healthy human individuals. Assay: immunoSEQ multiplex PCR; the TCRdb copy retains only in-frame clones and omits some. The table lists roughly 1,500,000 clones, approximately 98% of them singletons, with less than 0.55% in the top ten. This CDR3 is built from 15 residues. J gave up 6 bases and V 7 bases, and 7 bases lay outside the gene matches. Per the germline V gene, CDR1 is KGHSH and CDR2 is LQKENI. Those who donated, Caucasian adults without exception, all lived in Nashville, Tennessee. The sample taken for sequencing was naive CD4+ T cells sorted from blood. The subset is: CD45RA+ positively selected. The TCR sequence derives from a man between 25 and 39 years old in good health. The chain couples TRBV18 to TRBJ1-4; 11 positions agree with TRBD1. In DNA, the CDR3 is TGTGCCAGCTACGAACCGGGACAGGGGGATGAAAAACTGTTTTTT. This encodes CASYEPGQGDEKLFF.